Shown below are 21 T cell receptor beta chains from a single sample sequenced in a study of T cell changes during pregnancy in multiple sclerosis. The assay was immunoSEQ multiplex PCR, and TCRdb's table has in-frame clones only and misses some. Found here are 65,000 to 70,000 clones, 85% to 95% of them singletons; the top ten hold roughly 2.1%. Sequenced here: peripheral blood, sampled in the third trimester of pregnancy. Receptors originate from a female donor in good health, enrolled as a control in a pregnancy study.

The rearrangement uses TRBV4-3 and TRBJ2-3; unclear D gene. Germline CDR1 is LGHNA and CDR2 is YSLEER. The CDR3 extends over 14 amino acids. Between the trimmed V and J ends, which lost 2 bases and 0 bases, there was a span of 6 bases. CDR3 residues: CASSQHTSTDTQYF. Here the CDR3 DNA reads TGCGCCAGCAGCCAACACACGAGCACAGATACGCAGTATTTT.

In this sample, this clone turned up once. The chain's CDR3 is CAWFSTEGALHF. As DNA, the CDR3 is TGTGCCTGGTTTTCAACCGAGGGTGCCCTCCACTTT. The gene calls are TRBV30 and TRBJ1-6, with D hard to call. This CDR3 is 12 amino acids long. Trimming pared 5 bases from V and 14 bases from J, leaving 16 bases between. The V gene's germline CDR1 is GTSNPN and CDR2 SVGIG (reference sequence).

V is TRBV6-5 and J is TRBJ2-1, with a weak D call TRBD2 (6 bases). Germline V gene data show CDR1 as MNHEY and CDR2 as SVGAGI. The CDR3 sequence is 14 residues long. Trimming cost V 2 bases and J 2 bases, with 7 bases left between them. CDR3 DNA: TGTGCCAGCAGTTACACTAGCCCCTACAATGAGCAGTTCTTC. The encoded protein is CASSYTSPYNEQFF.

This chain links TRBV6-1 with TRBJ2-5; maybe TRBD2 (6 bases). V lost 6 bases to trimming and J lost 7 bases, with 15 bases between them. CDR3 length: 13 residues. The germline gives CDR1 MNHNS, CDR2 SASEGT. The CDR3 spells CASRNRDFGTQYF. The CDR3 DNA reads TGTGCCAGCAGAAACCGGGACTTCGGGACCCAGTACTTC.

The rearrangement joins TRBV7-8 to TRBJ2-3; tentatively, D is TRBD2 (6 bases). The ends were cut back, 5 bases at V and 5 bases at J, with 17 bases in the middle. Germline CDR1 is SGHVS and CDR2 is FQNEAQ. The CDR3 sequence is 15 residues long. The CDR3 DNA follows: TGTGCCAGCAGCATCGAGGAGGGTAGGGGAGATACGCAGTATTTT. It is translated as CASSIEEGRGDTQYF.

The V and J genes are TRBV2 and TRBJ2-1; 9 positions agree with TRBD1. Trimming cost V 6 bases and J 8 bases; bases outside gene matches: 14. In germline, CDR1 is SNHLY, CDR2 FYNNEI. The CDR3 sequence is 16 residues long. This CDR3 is CASSQTGTGRIDEQFF. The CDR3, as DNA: TGTGCCAGCAGCCAGACCGGGACAGGGAGGATAGATGAGCAGTTCTTC.

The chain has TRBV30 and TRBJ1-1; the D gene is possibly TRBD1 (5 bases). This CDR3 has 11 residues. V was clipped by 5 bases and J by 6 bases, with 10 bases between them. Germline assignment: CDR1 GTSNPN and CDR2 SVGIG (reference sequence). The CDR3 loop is CAWSLGPEAFF. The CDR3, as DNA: TGTGCCTGGTCCTTGGGGCCTGAAGCTTTCTTT.

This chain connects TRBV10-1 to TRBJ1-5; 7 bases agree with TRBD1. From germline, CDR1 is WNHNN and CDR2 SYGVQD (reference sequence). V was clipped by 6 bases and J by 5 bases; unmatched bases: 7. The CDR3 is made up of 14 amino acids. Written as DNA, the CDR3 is TGCGCCAGCAGAGGGACAGTAAGAGATCAGCCCCAGCATTTT. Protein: CASRGTVRDQPQHF.

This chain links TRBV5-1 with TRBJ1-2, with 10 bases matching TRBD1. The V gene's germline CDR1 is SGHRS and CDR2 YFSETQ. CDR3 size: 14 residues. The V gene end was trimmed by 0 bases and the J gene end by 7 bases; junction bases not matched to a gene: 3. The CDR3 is CASSLETGGFGYTF. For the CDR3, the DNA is TGCGCCAGCAGCTTGGAGACAGGGGGCTTTGGCTACACCTTC.

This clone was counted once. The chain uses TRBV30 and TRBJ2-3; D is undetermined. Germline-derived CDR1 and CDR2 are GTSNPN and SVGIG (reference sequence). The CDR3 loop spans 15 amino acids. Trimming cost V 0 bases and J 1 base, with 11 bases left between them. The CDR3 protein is CAWSVNIHGTDTQYF. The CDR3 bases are TGTGCCTGGAGTGTAAACATTCACGGCACAGATACGCAGTATTTT.

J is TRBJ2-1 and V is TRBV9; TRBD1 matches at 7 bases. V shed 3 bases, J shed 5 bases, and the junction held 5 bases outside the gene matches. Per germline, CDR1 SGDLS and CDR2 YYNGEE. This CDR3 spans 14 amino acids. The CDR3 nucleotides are TGTGCCAGCAGCGCCGGGACAGCCGACAATGAGCAGTTCTTC. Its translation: CASSAGTADNEQFF.

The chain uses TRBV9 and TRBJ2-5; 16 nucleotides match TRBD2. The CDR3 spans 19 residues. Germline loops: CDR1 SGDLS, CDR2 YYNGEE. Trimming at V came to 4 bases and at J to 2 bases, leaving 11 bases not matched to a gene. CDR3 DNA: TGTGCCAGCAGCTTCCGGGGACTAGCGGGGGGGCGCAGTCAAGAGACCCAGTACTTC. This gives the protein CASSFRGLAGGRSQETQYF.

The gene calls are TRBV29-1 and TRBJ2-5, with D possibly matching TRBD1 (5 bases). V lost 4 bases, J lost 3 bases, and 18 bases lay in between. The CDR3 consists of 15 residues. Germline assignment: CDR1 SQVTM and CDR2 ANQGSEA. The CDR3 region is CSVGGTPSREETQYF. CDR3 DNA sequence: TGCAGCGTTGGGGGCACCCCTTCCCGAGAAGAGACCCAGTACTTC.

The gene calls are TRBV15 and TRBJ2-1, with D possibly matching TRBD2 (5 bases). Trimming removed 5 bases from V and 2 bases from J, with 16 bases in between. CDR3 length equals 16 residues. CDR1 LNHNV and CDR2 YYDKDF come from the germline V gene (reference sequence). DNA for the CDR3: TGTGCCACCAGCGGAACGAGGACTCACACCTACAATGAGCAGTTCTTC. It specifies CATSGTRTHTYNEQFF.

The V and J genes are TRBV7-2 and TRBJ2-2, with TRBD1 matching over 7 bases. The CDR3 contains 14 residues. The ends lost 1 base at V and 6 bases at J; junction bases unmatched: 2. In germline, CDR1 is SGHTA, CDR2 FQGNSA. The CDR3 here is CASSLVGTAGELFF. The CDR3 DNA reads TGTGCCAGCAGCTTAGTAGGGACAGCCGGGGAGCTGTTTTTT. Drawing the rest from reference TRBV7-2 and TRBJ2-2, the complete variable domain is GAGVSQSPSNKVTEKGKDVELRCDPISGHTALYWYRQSLGQGLEFLIYFQGNSAPDKSGLPSDRFSAERTGGSVSTLTIQRTQQEDSAVYLCASSLVGTAGELFFGEGSRLTVL.

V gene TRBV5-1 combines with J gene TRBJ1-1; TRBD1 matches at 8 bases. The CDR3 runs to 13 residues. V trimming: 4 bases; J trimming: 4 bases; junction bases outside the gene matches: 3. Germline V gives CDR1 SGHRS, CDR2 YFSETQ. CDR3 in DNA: TGCGCCAGCAGCGACACAGGGGGCACTGAAGCTTTCTTT. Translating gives CASSDTGGTEAFF.

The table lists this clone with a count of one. Here the CDR3 reads CASSGPGKGGYTF. The CDR3 DNA is TGTGCCAGCTCCGGCCCGGGGAAGGGTGGCTACACCTTC. The V and J genes are TRBV5-4 and TRBJ1-2; D is uncertain. The V end lost 7 bases, the J end lost 7 bases, and 17 bases lay between the germline ends. Looked up from germline, CDR1 is SGHNT and CDR2 is YYREEE (reference sequence). CDR3 length equals 13 residues.

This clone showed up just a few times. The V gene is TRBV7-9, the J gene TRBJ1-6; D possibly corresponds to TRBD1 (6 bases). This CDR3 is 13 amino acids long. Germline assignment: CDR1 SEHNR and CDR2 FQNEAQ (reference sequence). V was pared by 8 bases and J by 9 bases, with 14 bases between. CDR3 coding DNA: TGTGCCAGCCAAAGCCAGGGGAGTTCACCCCTCCACTTT. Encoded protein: CASQSQGSSPLHF.

The CDR3 loop reads CASSSRRTGHCYEQYF. The CDR3 coding sequence is TGTGCCAGCAGCAGCCGGCGGACAGGCCACTGCTACGAGCAGTACTTC. The chain joins TRBV21-1 to TRBJ2-7; TRBD1, the D gene given by the table, was not confirmed from the DNA. TRBV21-1 is designated a pseudogene. The CDR3 spans 16 residues.

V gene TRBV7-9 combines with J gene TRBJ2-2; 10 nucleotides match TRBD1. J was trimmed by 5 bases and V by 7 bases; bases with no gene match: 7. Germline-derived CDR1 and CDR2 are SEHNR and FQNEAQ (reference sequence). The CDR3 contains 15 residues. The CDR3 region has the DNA TGTGCCAGCACCAAGACAGGGGGCGAGACCGGGGAGCTGTTTTTT. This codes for CASTKTGGETGELFF. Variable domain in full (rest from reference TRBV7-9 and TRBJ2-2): DTGVSQNPRHKITKRGQNVTFRCDPISEHNRLYWYRQTLGQGPEFLTYFQNEAQLEKSRLLSDRFSAERPKGSFSTLEIQRTEQGDSAMYLCASTKTGGETGELFFGEGSRLTVL.

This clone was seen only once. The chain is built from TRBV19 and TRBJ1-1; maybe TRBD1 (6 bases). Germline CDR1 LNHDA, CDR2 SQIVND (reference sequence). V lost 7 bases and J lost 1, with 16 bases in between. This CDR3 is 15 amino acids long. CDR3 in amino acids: CASTPLDSPNTEAFF. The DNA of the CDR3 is TGTGCCAGTACCCCCCTGGACAGCCCGAACACTGAAGCTTTCTTT. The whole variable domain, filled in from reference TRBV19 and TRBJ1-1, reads DGGITQSPKYLFRKEGQNVTLSCEQNLNHDAMYWYRQDPGQGLRLIYYSQIVNDFQKGDIAEGYSVSREKKESFPLTVTSAQKNPTAFYLCASTPLDSPNTEAFFGQGTRLTVV.